Presented here are 12 T cell receptor beta chains from one specimen sequenced in a study of T cell changes during pregnancy in multiple sclerosis. Here immunoSEQ multiplex PCR was the method, and the copy in TCRdb shows in-frame clones only, minus some. The table records more than 15,000 clones, about four fifths of them present only once. Sequences were derived from CD8+ T cells from peripheral blood mononuclear cells, sampled in the second trimester of pregnancy. The receptors stem from a female donor in good health, enrolled as a control in a pregnancy study.

V gene TRBV11-2 combines with J gene TRBJ1-4; D unresolved. The CDR3 totals 15 residues. With 5 bases removed from V and 0 bases from J, the gap between germline ends came to 10 bases. CDR1 and CDR2 (germline): SGHAT, FQNNGV. The CDR3 DNA sequence: TGTGCCAGCAGCCCGGCGGAGGCAACTAATGAAAAACTGTTTTTT. It codes for CASSPAEATNEKLFF.

The chain joins TRBV4-3 to TRBJ1-3; 10 bases fit TRBD1. This CDR3 is 16 amino acids long. V was pared by 4 bases and J by 4 bases, with 7 bases of the junction left unmatched. The germline CDR1 and CDR2 sequences are LGHNA and YSLEER. CDR3 sequence (DNA): TGCGCCAGCAGCCTCCAGTCGGGACAGGGGGGAAACACCATATATTTT. Its translation: CASSLQSGQGGNTIYF.

The chain carries TRBV27 and TRBJ1-5; tentative D call: TRBD1 (6 bases). This CDR3 comprises 15 residues. V dropped 5 bases and J dropped 6 bases, with 17 bases sitting between them. Germline-derived CDR1 and CDR2 are MNHEY and SMNVEV (reference sequence). CDR3 nucleotide sequence: TGTGCCAGCAGTCCGCCCGGGGGGGCGGGTCAGCCCCAGCATTTT. It codes for CASSPPGGAGQPQHF.

The CDR3: CASSLGPGTTYNEQFF. In nucleotides, the CDR3 is TGCGCCAGCAGCTTGGGTCCCGGGACTACCTACAATGAGCAGTTCTTC. The V and J genes are TRBV5-1 and TRBJ2-1; TRBD2 matches 7 bases. V shed 0 bases, J shed 2 bases, and the junction held 5 bases outside the gene matches. Per the germline V gene, CDR1 is SGHRS and CDR2 is YFSETQ. The CDR3 has 16 residues.

V is TRBV5-4 and J is TRBJ2-3; D call uncertain. This CDR3 region has 15 residues. CDR1 and CDR2 (germline): SGHNT, YYREEE (reference sequence). Trimming removed 4 bases at V and 1 base at J, with 13 bases between. DNA of the CDR3: TGTGCCAGCAGCCAATTAGCCTCTGGCACAGATACGCAGTATTTT. Protein product: CASSQLASGTDTQYF.

The V and J genes are TRBV19 and TRBJ1-1; D gene ambiguous. This CDR3 is built from 15 residues. Germline V lookup: CDR1 LNHDA, CDR2 SQIVND (reference sequence). V shed 3 bases and J shed 0 bases, with 11 bases lying between them. Here the CDR3 reads CASSIAADLNTEAFF. CDR3 nucleotide sequence: TGTGCCAGTAGTATTGCGGCTGACTTGAACACTGAAGCTTTCTTT.

V gene TRBV4-3 combines with J gene TRBJ2-1, with 10 bases lining up with TRBD1. This CDR3 region has 16 residues. Germline V CDR1 and CDR2: LGHNA, YSLEER. V was clipped by 2 bases and J by 9 bases; unmatched bases: 10. The CDR3 region has the DNA TGCGCCAGCAGCCAAAGCTGGGGACAGGGGAGGGTTGAGCAGTTCTTC. This gives the protein CASSQSWGQGRVEQFF.

The CDR3 loop reads CASSRGLADYNEQFF. Here the CDR3 DNA reads TGTGCCAGCAGCCGCGGACTAGCGGACTACAATGAGCAGTTCTTC. The chain joins TRBV4-2 to TRBJ2-1; 10 bases match TRBD2. Per germline, CDR1 LGHNA and CDR2 YNFKEQ. The CDR3 covers 15 residues. The ends lost 4 bases at V and 3 bases at J; junction bases unmatched: 3.

This rearrangement joins TRBV5-8 to TRBJ1-1, with 8 bases matching TRBD1. Trimming at V came to 1 base and at J to 6 bases, leaving 8 bases not matched to a gene. Germline V gives CDR1 SGHTS, CDR2 YDEGEE. The CDR3 length is 15 residues. CDR3 loop: CASSLLATGEAEAFF. The CDR3 DNA reads as TGTGCCAGCAGCTTGCTTGCGACAGGGGAGGCTGAAGCTTTCTTT.

The CDR3 coding sequence is TGTGCCAGCAGGGCCGGGACAGTCTCCTACGAGCAGTACTTC. As protein: CASRAGTVSYEQYF. This chain connects TRBV11-2 to TRBJ2-7; 7 nucleotides agree with TRBD1. Trimming at V came to 6 bases and at J to 0 bases, leaving 5 bases not matched to a gene. The CDR3 consists of 14 residues. CDR1 is SGHAT and CDR2 is FQNNGV in the germline V gene.

A few counts support this clone. V gene TRBV7-9 combines with J gene TRBJ1-1, with D uncertain. The ends were cut back, 7 bases at V and 11 bases at J, with 17 bases in the middle. This CDR3 is 12 amino acids long. Germline CDR1 reads SEHNR; CDR2 reads FQNEAQ (reference sequence). The CDR3 loop reads CASTIAGLGAFF. The CDR3 DNA sequence: TGTGCCAGCACTATAGCGGGGTTAGGGGCTTTCTTT.

The CDR3 region has the DNA TGTGCCAGCAGTTTACAGACAAGCTACGAGCAGTACTTC. This encodes CASSLQTSYEQYF. The V call is TRBV11-2, the J call TRBJ2-7; D remains ambiguous. CDR1 is SGHAT and CDR2 is FQNNGV in the germline V gene. Trimming removed 6 bases from V and 3 bases from J, with 12 bases in between. This CDR3 contains 13 residues.